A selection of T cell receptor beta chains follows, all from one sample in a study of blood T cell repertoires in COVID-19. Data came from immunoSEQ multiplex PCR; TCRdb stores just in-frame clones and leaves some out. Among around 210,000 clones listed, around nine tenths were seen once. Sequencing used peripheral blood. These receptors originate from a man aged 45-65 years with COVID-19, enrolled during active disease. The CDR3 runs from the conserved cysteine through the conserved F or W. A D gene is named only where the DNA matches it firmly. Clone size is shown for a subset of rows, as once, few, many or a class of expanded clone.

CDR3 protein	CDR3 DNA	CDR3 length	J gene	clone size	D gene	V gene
CASTVIQETQYF	TGTGCCAGCACGGTGATCCAAGAGACCCAGTACTTC	12	TRBJ2-5	-	-	TRBV2
CASSRRDAGNEKLFF	TGTGCCAGCAGTAGGCGGGACGCAGGGAATGAAAAACTGTTTTTT	15	TRBJ1-4	once	-	TRBV28
CASTAPTRDEQFF	TGTGCCAGCACGGCCCCCACTAGGGATGAGCAGTTCTTC	13	TRBJ2-1	-	-	TRBV12-3/TRBV12-4
CATSDRDRGTYNEQFF	TGTGCCACCAGTGACCGGGACAGAGGAACCTACAATGAGCAGTTCTTC	16	TRBJ2-1	-	TRBD1	TRBV24-1
CASSPRDTGGGETQYF	TGTGCCAGCTCACCTAGGGATACAGGGGGCGGAGAGACCCAGTACTTC	16	TRBJ2-5	-	TRBD1	TRBV18
CASSQKQDSNQPQHF	TGCGCCAGCAGTCAAAAACAGGATAGCAATCAGCCCCAGCATTTT	15	TRBJ1-5	-	-	TRBV23-1
CASSLVTGAGNTIYF	TGTGCCAGCAGCTTAGTTACAGGGGCTGGAAACACCATATATTTT	15	TRBJ1-3	-	TRBD1	TRBV7-9
CASSLEGFTGGPYEQYF	TGTGCCAGCAGCTTAGAAGGCTTTACGGGAGGGCCTTACGAGCAGTACTTC	17	TRBJ2-7	-	TRBD2	TRBV7-8
CTSSQGGLGGELFF	TGCACCAGCAGCCAAGGAGGCCTCGGCGGGGAGCTGTTTTTT	14	TRBJ2-2	few	-	TRBV1
CASSTPGLAGIEQFF	TGTGCCAGCTCAACTCCGGGACTAGCGGGAATCGAGCAGTTCTTC	15	TRBJ2-1	-	TRBD2	TRBV18
CASSLEGARNTEAFF	TGCGCCAGCAGCTTGGAGGGGGCAAGGAACACTGAAGCTTTCTTT	15	TRBJ1-1	-	TRBD1	TRBV5-1
CASRDSNQPQHF	TGTGCCAGCAGAGACAGTAACCAGCCCCAGCATTTT	12	TRBJ1-5	-	-	TRBV2
CASSLDSGRVEQYF	TGTGCCAGCAGCTTGGATTCGGGGAGGGTCGAGCAGTACTTC	14	TRBJ2-7	-	TRBD2	TRBV5-4
CSVALGQGKGQAFF	TGCAGCGTGGCCCTAGGGCAGGGCAAGGGCCAAGCTTTCTTT	14	TRBJ1-1	-	-	TRBV29-1
CARSMSGGGSTDTQYF	TGTGCCCGCAGCATGAGCGGGGGGGGTAGCACAGATACGCAGTATTTT	16	TRBJ2-3	-	TRBD2	TRBV9
CASSSARLGGVDIQYF	TGTGCCAGCAGTTCCGCCCGACTAGGAGGCGTGGACATTCAGTACTTC	16	TRBJ2-4	-	-	TRBV6-5
CASSLGQQPSGPQHF	TGTGCCAGCAGCCTGGGTCAGCAGCCTTCAGGGCCCCAGCATTTT	15	TRBJ1-5	once	-	TRBV5-6
CASSTIYGYTF	TGTGCCAGTAGTACCATCTATGGCTACACCTTC	11	TRBJ1-2	once	-	TRBV19
CAWSLEIMTYEQYF	TGTGCCTGGAGTTTGGAGATTATGACCTACGAGCAGTACTTC	14	TRBJ2-7	-	-	TRBV30
CARTDDRRQESTEAFF	TGTGCCAGAACCGATGACAGGCGGCAGGAGAGCACTGAAGCTTTCTTT	16	TRBJ1-1	-	-	TRBV7-5
CASSRGLADYNEQFF	TGTGCCAGCAGCCGGGGACTAGCGGACTACAATGAGCAGTTCTTC	15	TRBJ2-1	-	TRBD2	TRBV7-2
CASSPVPGQGTEAFF	TGTGCCAGCAGCCCCGTACCTGGACAGGGAACTGAAGCTTTCTTT	15	TRBJ1-1	-	TRBD1	TRBV7-2
CASSFGAGTSGSGDTQYF	TGTGCCAGCAGCTTCGGGGCGGGGACTAGCGGGAGTGGAGATACGCAGTATTTT	18	TRBJ2-3	-	TRBD2	TRBV7-3
CASNSYGTGNLGAGELFF	TGTGCCAGCAACTCCTACGGGACAGGGAATCTAGGAGCCGGGGAGCTGTTTTTT	18	TRBJ2-2	few	TRBD1	TRBV27
CASSHSRTLSNQPQHF	TGTGCCAGTAGTCATTCCCGGACACTTAGCAATCAGCCCCAGCATTTT	16	TRBJ1-5	few	-	TRBV19
CASSIDSRRFLGTEAFF	TGTGCCAGTAGTATAGATTCAAGGAGGTTTTTGGGCACTGAAGCTTTCTTT	17	TRBJ1-1	-	-	TRBV19
CASSIRAGNNEQFF	TGTGCCAGTAGTATCAGGGCAGGTAACAATGAGCAGTTCTTC	14	TRBJ2-1	-	-	TRBV19
CASSRTEVTEAFF	TGTGCCAGTAGTCGGACGGAGGTCACTGAAGCTTTCTTT	13	TRBJ1-1	-	-	TRBV19
CASSLLAGVADTQYF	TGTGCCAGCAGCCTACTAGCGGGAGTCGCAGATACGCAGTATTTT	15	TRBJ2-3	-	TRBD2	TRBV6-2/TRBV6-3
CSQGLAKTQYF	TGCAGCCAAGGACTAGCAAAGACCCAGTACTTC	11	TRBJ2-5	-	TRBD2	TRBV20-1